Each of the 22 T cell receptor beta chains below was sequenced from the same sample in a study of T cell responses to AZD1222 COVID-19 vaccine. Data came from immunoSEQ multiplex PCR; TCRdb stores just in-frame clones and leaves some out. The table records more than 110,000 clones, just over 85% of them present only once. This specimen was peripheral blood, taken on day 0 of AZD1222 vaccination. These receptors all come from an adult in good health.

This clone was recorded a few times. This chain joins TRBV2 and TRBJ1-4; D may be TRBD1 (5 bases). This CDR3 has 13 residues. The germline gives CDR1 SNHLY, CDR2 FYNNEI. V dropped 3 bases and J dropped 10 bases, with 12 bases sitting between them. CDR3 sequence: CASSDQVGGKLFF. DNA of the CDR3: TGTGCCAGCAGTGATCAGGTGGGGGGAAAACTGTTTTTT.

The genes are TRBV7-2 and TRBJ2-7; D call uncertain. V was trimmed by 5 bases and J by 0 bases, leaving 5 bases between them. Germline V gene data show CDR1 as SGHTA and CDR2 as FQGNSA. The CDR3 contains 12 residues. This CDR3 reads CASSPSSYEQYF. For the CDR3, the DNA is TGTGCCAGCAGCCCTAGCTCCTACGAGCAGTACTTC. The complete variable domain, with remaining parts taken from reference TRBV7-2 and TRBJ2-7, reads GAGVSQSPSNKVTEKGKDVELRCDPISGHTALYWYRQSLGQGLEFLIYFQGNSAPDKSGLPSDRFSAERTGGSVSTLTIQRTQQEDSAVYLCASSPSSYEQYFGPGTRLTVT.

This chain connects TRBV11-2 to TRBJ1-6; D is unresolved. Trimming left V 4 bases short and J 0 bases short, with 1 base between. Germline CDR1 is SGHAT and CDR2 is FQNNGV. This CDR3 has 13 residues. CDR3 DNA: TGTGCCAGCAGCTCCTCCTATAATTCACCCCTCCACTTT. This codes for CASSSSYNSPLHF.

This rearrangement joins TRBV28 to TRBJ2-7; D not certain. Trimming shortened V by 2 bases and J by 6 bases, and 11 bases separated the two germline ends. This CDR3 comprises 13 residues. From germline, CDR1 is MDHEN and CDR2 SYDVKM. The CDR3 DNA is TGTGCCAGCAGTTTAGGCGGTTTGTCCGAGCAGTACTTC. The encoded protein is CASSLGGLSEQYF.

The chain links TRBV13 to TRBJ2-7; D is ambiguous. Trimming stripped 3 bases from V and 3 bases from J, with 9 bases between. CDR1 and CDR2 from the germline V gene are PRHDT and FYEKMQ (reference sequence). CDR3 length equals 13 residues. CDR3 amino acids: CASSFSQIYEQYF. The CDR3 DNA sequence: TGTGCCAGCAGCTTTTCACAGATCTACGAGCAGTACTTC.

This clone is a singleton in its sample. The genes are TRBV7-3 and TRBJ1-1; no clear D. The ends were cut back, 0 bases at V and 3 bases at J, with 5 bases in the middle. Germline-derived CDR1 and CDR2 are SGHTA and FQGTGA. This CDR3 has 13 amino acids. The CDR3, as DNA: TGTGCCAGCAGCTTAACACCTTACACTGAAGCTTTCTTT. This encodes CASSLTPYTEAFF.

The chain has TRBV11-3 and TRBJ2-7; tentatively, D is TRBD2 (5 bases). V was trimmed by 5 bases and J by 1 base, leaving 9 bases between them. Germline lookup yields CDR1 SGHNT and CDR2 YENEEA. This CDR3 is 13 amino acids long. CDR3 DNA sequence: TGTGCCAGCAGCACCGGGGTTTCCTACGAGCAGTACTTC. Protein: CASSTGVSYEQYF.

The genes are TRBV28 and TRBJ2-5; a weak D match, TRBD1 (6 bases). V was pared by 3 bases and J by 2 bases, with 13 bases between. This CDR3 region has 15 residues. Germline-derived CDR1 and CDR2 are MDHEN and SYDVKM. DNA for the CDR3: TGTGCCAGCAGTTTGACAGGCAGGTCTCAAGAGACCCAGTACTTC. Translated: CASSLTGRSQETQYF.

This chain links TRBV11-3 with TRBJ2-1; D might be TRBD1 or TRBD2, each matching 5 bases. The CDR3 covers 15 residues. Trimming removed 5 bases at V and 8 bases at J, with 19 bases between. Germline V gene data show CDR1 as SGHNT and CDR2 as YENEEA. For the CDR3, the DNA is TGTGCCAGCAGCGTGTCGGGTGGAATGGGGGATGAGCAGTTCTTC. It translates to CASSVSGGMGDEQFF.

The CDR3 region is CASSYSAGNSPLHF. For the CDR3, the DNA is TGTGCCAGCAGTTACTCGGCGGGGAATTCACCCCTCCACTTT. The rearrangement uses TRBV7-2 and TRBJ1-6; D is unclear. Germline CDR1 and CDR2: SGHTA and FQGNSA. The CDR3 loop spans 14 amino acids. The ends were cut back, 6 bases at V and 7 bases at J, with 13 bases in the middle.

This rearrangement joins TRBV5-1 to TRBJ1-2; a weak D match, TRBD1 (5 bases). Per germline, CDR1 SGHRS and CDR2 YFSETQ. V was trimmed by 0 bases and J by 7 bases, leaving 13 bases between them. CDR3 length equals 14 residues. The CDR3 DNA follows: TGCGCCAGCAGCTTGGAGGGTAGGGACCGTGGCTACACCTTC. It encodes CASSLEGRDRGYTF. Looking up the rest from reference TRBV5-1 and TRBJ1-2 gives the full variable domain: KAGVTQTPRYLIKTRGQQVTLSCSPISGHRSVSWYQQTPGQGLQFLFEYFSETQRNKGNFPGRFSGRQFSNSRSEMNVSTLELGDSALYLCASSLEGRDRGYTFGSGTRLTVV.

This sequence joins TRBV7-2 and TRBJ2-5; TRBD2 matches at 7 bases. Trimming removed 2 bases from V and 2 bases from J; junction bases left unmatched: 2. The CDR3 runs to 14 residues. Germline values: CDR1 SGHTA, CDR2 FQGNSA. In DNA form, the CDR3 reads TGTGCCAGCAGCTTAACTAGCGAGCAAGAGACCCAGTACTTC. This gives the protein CASSLTSEQETQYF.

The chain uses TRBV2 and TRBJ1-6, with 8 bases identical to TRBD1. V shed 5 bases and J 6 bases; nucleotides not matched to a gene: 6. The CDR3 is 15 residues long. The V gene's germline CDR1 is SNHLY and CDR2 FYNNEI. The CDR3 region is CASSRQGLRNSPLHF. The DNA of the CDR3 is TGTGCCAGCAGTAGACAGGGGTTACGTAATTCACCCCTCCACTTT.

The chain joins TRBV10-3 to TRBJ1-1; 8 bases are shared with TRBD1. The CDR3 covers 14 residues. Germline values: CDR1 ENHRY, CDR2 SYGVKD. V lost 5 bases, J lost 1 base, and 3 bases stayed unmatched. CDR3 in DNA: TGTGCCATCAGTCGGCAGGGGGCGAACACTGAAGCTTTCTTT. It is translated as CAISRQGANTEAFF.

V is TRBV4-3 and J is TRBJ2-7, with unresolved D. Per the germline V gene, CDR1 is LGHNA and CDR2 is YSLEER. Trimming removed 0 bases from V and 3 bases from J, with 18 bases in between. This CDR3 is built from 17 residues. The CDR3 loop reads CASSQDIMAQSRYEQYF. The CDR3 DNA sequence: TGCGCCAGCAGCCAAGATATAATGGCACAGTCCCGCTACGAGCAGTACTTC.

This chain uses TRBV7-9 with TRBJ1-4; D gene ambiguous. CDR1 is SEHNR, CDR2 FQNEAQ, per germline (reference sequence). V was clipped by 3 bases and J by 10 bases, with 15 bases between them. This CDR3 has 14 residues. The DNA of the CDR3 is TGTGCCAGCAGCTTGGACCTTATGGTGGGAAAACTGTTTTTT. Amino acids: CASSLDLMVGKLFF.

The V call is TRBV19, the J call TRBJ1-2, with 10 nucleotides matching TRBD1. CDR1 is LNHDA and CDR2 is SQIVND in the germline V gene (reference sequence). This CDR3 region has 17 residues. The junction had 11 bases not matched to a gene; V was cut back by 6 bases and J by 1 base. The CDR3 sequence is CASRRQGASGVNYGYTF. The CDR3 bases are TGTGCCAGTAGACGACAGGGGGCGAGTGGCGTTAACTATGGCTACACCTTC.

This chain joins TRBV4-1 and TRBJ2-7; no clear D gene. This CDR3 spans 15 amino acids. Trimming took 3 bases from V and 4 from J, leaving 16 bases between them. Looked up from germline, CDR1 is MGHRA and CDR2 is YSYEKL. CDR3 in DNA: TGCGCCAGCAGCCACTGGGTATTGGGGAAATACGAGCAGTACTTC. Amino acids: CASSHWVLGKYEQYF.

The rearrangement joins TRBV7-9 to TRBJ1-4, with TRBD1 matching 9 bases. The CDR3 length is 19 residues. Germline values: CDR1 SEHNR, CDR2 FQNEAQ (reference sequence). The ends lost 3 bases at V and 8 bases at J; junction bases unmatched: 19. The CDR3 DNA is TGTGCCAGCAGCTTCGCTTCCGGGACAGGGACTGGTGAGGGGGAAAAACTGTTTTTT. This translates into CASSFASGTGTGEGEKLFF.

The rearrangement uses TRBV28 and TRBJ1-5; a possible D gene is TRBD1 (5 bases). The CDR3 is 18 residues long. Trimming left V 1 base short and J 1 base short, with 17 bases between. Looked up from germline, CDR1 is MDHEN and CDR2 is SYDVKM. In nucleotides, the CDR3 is TGTGCCAGCAGTTTATTAGCTGGCGGGGACGGCAGCAATCAGCCCCAGCATTTT. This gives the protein CASSLLAGGDGSNQPQHF. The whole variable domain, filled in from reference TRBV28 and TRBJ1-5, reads DVKVTQSSRYLVKRTGEKVFLECVQDMDHENMFWYRQDPGLGLRLIYFSYDVKMKEKGDIPEGYSVSREKKERFSLILESASTNQTSMYLCASSLLAGGDGSNQPQHFGDGTRLSIL.

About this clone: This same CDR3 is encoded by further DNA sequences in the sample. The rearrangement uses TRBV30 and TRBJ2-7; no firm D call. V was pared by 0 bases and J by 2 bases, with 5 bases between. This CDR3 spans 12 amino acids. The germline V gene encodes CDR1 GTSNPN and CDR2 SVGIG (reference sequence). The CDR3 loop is CAWSVRAYEQYF. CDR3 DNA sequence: TGTGCCTGGAGTGTAAGGGCCTACGAGCAGTACTTC.

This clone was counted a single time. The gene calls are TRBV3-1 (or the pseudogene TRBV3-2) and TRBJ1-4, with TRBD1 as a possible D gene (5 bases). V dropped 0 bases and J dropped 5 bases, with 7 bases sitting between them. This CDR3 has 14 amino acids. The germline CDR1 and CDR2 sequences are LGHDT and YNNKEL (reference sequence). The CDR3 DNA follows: TGTGCCAGCAGCCAAGAGTGGGACAATGAAAAACTGTTTTTT. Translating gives CASSQEWDNEKLFF.